This T cell receptor beta chain was captured by sequencing in a study of cytomegalovirus exposure and HLA in healthy donors. A multiplex PCR was run with 60 Vbeta primers and 13 Jbeta primers. The assay was immunoSEQ multiplex PCR, and TCRdb's table has in-frame clones only and misses some. The table includes approximately 200,000 clones, 75% to 90% detected once. The sequenced sample consisted of PBMCs. The clonotype was recovered from a woman aged 50 to 60 in good health and CMV-seropositive.

The CDR3 region is CASSRRDSNSPLHF. The DNA of the CDR3 is TGTGCCAGCAGCCGCCGGGACAGCAATTCACCCCTCCACTTT. The rearrangement joins TRBV6-6 to TRBJ1-6, with 7 bases that match TRBD1. The germline V gene encodes CDR1 MNHNY and CDR2 SVGAGI (reference sequence). The CDR3 is 14 residues long. With 6 bases clipped from V and 7 bases from J, the junction kept 6 bases outside the gene matches.